The 32 T cell receptor beta chains presented below share a single source sample, sequenced in a study of Tregs in tolerant kidney transplant recipients. This table comes from immunoSEQ multiplex PCR, and its TCRdb copy is limited to in-frame clones, with some not included. The data contain 240,000 or so clones, about 80% of them singletons. Sequenced material: CD4+ T cells from blood. These receptors were obtained from a human donor in good health.

The V call is TRBV18, the J call TRBJ2-7; either TRBD1 or TRBD2 may fit D (7 bases each). Germline V gene data show CDR1 as KGHSH and CDR2 as LQKENI. The CDR3 loop spans 17 amino acids. V lost 6 bases and J 2 bases, leaving 23 bases between the germline ends. CDR3 protein: CASSGQFGGAGAYEQYF. As DNA, the CDR3 is TGTGCCAGCTCGGGACAGTTCGGGGGTGCGGGGGCCTACGAGCAGTACTTC.

CDR3 amino acids: CASSTTGSGEKLFF. Here the CDR3 DNA reads TGTGCCAGCAGCACGACAGGGTCGGGGGAAAAACTGTTTTTT. This rearrangement joins TRBV5-4 to TRBJ1-4, with 7 bases identical to TRBD1. After removal of 4 bases from V and 8 bases from J, the junction contained 8 bases not matched to a gene. The CDR3 runs to 14 residues. Per germline, CDR1 SGHNT and CDR2 YYREEE (reference sequence).

The chain joins TRBV29-1 to TRBJ1-3; a weak D match, TRBD1 (6 bases). The CDR3 contains 14 residues. Germline CDR1 is SQVTM and CDR2 is ANQGSEA. V lost 0 bases to trimming and J lost 0 bases, with 6 bases between them. In DNA, the CDR3 is TGCAGCGTTGAAGAGGACAGCTCTGGAAACACCATATATTTT. Its protein is CSVEEDSSGNTIYF. The whole variable domain, filled in from reference TRBV29-1 and TRBJ1-3, reads SAVISQKPSRDICQRGTSLTIQCQVDSQVTMMFWYRQQPGQSLTLIATANQGSEATYESGFVIDKFPISRPNLTFSTLTVSNMSPEDSSIYLCSVEEDSSGNTIYFGEGSWLTVV.

Only one count was recorded for this clone. This sequence joins TRBV7-9 and TRBJ1-3; D perhaps matches TRBD1 (6 bases). The CDR3 extends over 14 amino acids. V was pared by 5 bases and J by 2 bases, with 10 bases between. The V gene's germline CDR1 is SEHNR and CDR2 FQNEAQ (reference sequence). The CDR3 nucleotides read TGTGCCAGCAGCAATACAGGGACTGGAAACACCATATATTTT. Protein sequence: CASSNTGTGNTIYF.

This clone was picked up a small number of times. This chain joins TRBV7-7 and TRBJ2-1, with 9 nucleotides matching TRBD1. Germline CDR1 SSHAT, CDR2 FNYEAQ (reference sequence). Unmatched junction bases numbered 3, after V lost 4 bases and J lost 5 bases. The CDR3 loop spans 14 amino acids. Here the CDR3 reads CASSSWDRDNEQFF. In DNA form, the CDR3 reads TGTGCCAGCAGCTCTTGGGACAGGGACAATGAGCAGTTCTTC.

The chain carries TRBV7-3 and TRBJ2-5, with 10 nucleotides matching TRBD2. The CDR3 is made up of 16 amino acids. Trimming took 2 bases from V and 3 from J; bases not matched to a gene: 6. Germline CDR1 reads SGHTA; CDR2 reads FQGTGA. The DNA for the CDR3 is TGTGCCAGCAGCTTACGTCCTAGCGGGAGAGAAGAGACCCAGTACTTC. Translation gives CASSLRPSGREETQYF.

This chain links TRBV30 with TRBJ1-2; possibly TRBD1 for D (5 bases). Germline V gene lookup returns CDR1 GTSNPN and CDR2 SVGIG (reference sequence). V lost 1 base to trimming and J lost 1 base, with 16 bases between them. The CDR3 covers 16 residues. The CDR3 region has the DNA TGTGCCTGGAGTGGACCCGCGGGGCGGAGTAACTATGGCTACACCTTC. Translated: CAWSGPAGRSNYGYTF.

This clone was recorded a few times. The chain uses TRBV6-1 and TRBJ1-1; D unclear. With 8 bases removed from V and 5 bases from J, the gap between germline ends came to 18 bases. CDR3 length equals 14 residues. Germline CDR1 and CDR2: MNHNS and SASEGT. The CDR3 reads CASVPFGSWTEAFF. CDR3 sequence (DNA): TGTGCCAGCGTTCCGTTTGGGAGTTGGACTGAAGCTTTCTTT.

This clone has only one observation. This chain links TRBV19 with TRBJ1-6; TRBD1 is a possible D gene (6 bases). Between the trimmed V and J ends, which lost 5 bases and 13 bases, there was a span of 21 bases. CDR1 and CDR2 from the germline V gene are LNHDA and SQIVND (reference sequence). The CDR3 length is 15 residues. CDR3 bases: TGTGCCAGTAGTGCATCACCGGAGGGGACATTCCCCCTCCACTTT. It translates to CASSASPEGTFPLHF.

This clone was seen a handful of times. The chain uses TRBV15 and TRBJ1-2, with D hard to call. The germline V gene encodes CDR1 LNHNV and CDR2 YYDKDF (reference sequence). V was pared by 0 bases and J by 4 bases, with 15 bases between. CDR3 length: 16 residues. The CDR3 sequence is CATSRDSGPSIYGYTF. CDR3 nucleotides: TGTGCCACCAGCAGAGACTCCGGGCCCTCCATCTATGGCTACACCTTC.

This clone was seen only once. The chain uses TRBV6-1 and TRBJ2-2; 8 bases agree with TRBD1. The CDR3 has 15 amino acids. Looked up from germline, CDR1 is MNHNS and CDR2 is SASEGT. J was trimmed by 6 bases and V by 8 bases; bases with no gene match: 11. Here the CDR3 DNA reads TGTGCCAGCGGTCCCCAGGGGGCCTTCGCCGGGGAGCTGTTTTTT. Its translation is CASGPQGAFAGELFF.

This sequence joins TRBV4-1 and TRBJ1-1; 8 bases line up with TRBD1. Trimming removed 4 bases from V and 4 bases from J; junction bases left unmatched: 5. The CDR3 spans 14 residues. The V gene's germline CDR1 is MGHRA and CDR2 YSYEKL. The CDR3 bases are TGCGCCAGCAGCCTGACAGGGGCGGGCACTGAAGCTTTCTTT. It specifies CASSLTGAGTEAFF.

As regards this clone: One end of the junction varies from germline; a read error may be responsible. The chain employs TRBV6-5 and TRBJ2-7, with TRBD1 matching 10 bases. Germline V gives CDR1 MNHEY, CDR2 SVGAGI. There are 12 residues in the CDR3. The CDR3 DNA sequence: TGTGCCAGCAGTTCAACGGGGACAGGGGAGGAGTTC. The encoded protein is CASSSTGTGEEF.

The chain joins TRBV2 to TRBJ2-1; 7 nucleotides align to TRBD2. Germline V gene sequence: CDR1 SNHLY, CDR2 FYNNEI. This CDR3 contains 13 residues. Germline trimming cut 3 bases from V and 10 bases from J; bases unmatched to any gene: 6. CDR3 loop: CASSEGGGREQFF. The CDR3 DNA reads as TGTGCCAGCAGTGAGGGCGGGGGAAGGGAGCAGTTCTTC.

This chain connects TRBV4-2 to TRBJ2-7; TRBD1 aligns across 7 bases. CDR1 and CDR2 from the germline V gene are LGHNA and YNFKEQ. Unmatched junction bases numbered 13, after V lost 5 bases and J lost 3 bases. CDR3 size: 16 residues. CDR3 bases: TGTGCCAGCAGCACGCGGACAGGCTCTGAGGGCTACGAGCAGTACTTC. Translated: CASSTRTGSEGYEQYF.

Worth noting for this clone: Its ends do not fully match the called genes, so a read error is possible. The CDR3: CASRDRGDGCTF. In DNA, the CDR3 is TGTGCCAGTAGGGACAGGGGCGATGGCTGCACCTTC. This chain uses TRBV2 with TRBJ1-2, with TRBD1 identical over 10 bases. The germline gives CDR1 SNHLY, CDR2 FYNNEI. The CDR3 totals 12 residues.

The V call is TRBV10-3, the J call TRBJ2-3; weak D call: TRBD2 (7 bases). Trimming removed 6 bases from V and 6 bases from J, with 28 bases in between. Looked up from germline, CDR1 is ENHRY and CDR2 is SYGVKD. There are 18 residues in the CDR3. The CDR3 DNA is TGTGCCATCAGCCCTCTTGGCTGGGGGGGGCCCCGAAAGGATACGCAGTATTTT. This codes for CAISPLGWGGPRKDTQYF.

The chain carries TRBV5-4 and TRBJ1-1; 7 nucleotides align to TRBD1. CDR1 is SGHNT, CDR2 YYREEE, per germline (reference sequence). The CDR3 runs 14 residues. J gave up 5 bases and V 4 bases, and 8 bases lay outside the gene matches. The CDR3 reads CASSDYRGGTEAFF. The CDR3 DNA reads as TGTGCCAGCAGCGACTACAGGGGTGGGACTGAAGCTTTCTTT. Based on the CDR3 plus reference TRBV5-4 and TRBJ1-1, the full variable domain is ETGVTQSPTHLIKTRGQQVTLRCSSQSGHNTVSWYQQALGQGPQFIFQYYREEENGRGNFPPRFSGLQFPNYSSELNVNALELDDSALYLCASSDYRGGTEAFFGQGTRLTVV.

The rearrangement links TRBV7-9 to TRBJ2-1; 12 bases match TRBD2. Losses at the gene ends were 5 bases for V and 0 bases for J; bases not matched to a gene: 5. Germline V gives CDR1 SEHNR, CDR2 FQNEAQ (reference sequence). The CDR3 spans 17 residues. Here the CDR3 DNA reads TGTGCCAGCAGCAGGACTAGCGGGAAGAGCTCCTACAATGAGCAGTTCTTC. Amino acids: CASSRTSGKSSYNEQFF.

V and J are TRBV5-6 and TRBJ2-5; 14 nucleotides match TRBD2. TRBJ2-7 explains the end of the DNA better; the J call may be wrong. The CDR3 loop spans 15 amino acids. Germline CDR1 and CDR2: SGHDT and YYEEEE. Written as DNA, the CDR3 is TGTGCCAGCAGCCCCTTGGGACTAGCGGGAGACGAGCAGTACTTC. Protein: CASSPLGLAGDEQYF.

This sequence joins TRBV5-1 and TRBJ2-5; the match to TRBD2 covers 7 bases. Germline CDR1 reads SGHRS; CDR2 reads YFSETQ. The CDR3 has 15 amino acids. The J segment lost 1 base and the V segment lost 2 bases, leaving 5 bases of the junction unmatched. The CDR3 nucleotides are TGCGCCAGCAGCTTAACCGGGACTACCCAAGAGACCCAGTACTTC. It translates to CASSLTGTTQETQYF.

The chain joins TRBV19 to TRBJ2-3; a possible D gene is TRBD1 (5 bases). Trimming took 3 bases from V and 0 from J, leaving 7 bases between them. Germline CDR1 is LNHDA and CDR2 is SQIVND (reference sequence). This CDR3 comprises 14 residues. The CDR3: CASSMTASTDTQYF. CDR3 in DNA: TGTGCCAGTAGTATGACAGCTAGCACAGATACGCAGTATTTT.

J is TRBJ2-3 and V is TRBV10-2; D unresolved. CDR1 is WSHSY, CDR2 SAAADI, per germline. The CDR3 has 12 residues. V was cut by 0 bases and J by 8 bases, with 6 bases left in between. The CDR3 coding sequence is TGCGCCAGCAGTGAGTCCCCCCCTACGCAGTATTTT. Protein: CASSESPPTQYF.

This chain links TRBV4-2 with TRBJ2-7; 11 bases map to TRBD2. Looked up from germline, CDR1 is LGHNA and CDR2 is YNFKEQ. This CDR3 region has 15 residues. V shed 2 bases and J 6 bases; nucleotides not matched to a gene: 6. The CDR3 here is CASSQLAGGQGEQYF. The CDR3 coding sequence is TGTGCCAGCAGCCAATTAGCGGGGGGGCAGGGCGAGCAGTACTTC.

The chain employs TRBV30 and TRBJ2-5; D is perhaps TRBD2 (6 bases). Per the germline V gene, CDR1 is GTSNPN and CDR2 is SVGIG (reference sequence). Deletions cut 1 base from V and 5 bases from J, with 8 bases between. This CDR3 has 12 residues. The CDR3 here is CAWSASAETQYF. As DNA, the CDR3 is TGTGCCTGGAGTGCTAGCGCTGAGACCCAGTACTTC.

This clone was observed a handful of times. The rearrangement uses TRBV19 and TRBJ1-2, with D hard to call. Trimming took 6 bases from V and 4 from J, leaving 15 bases between them. The CDR3 spans 14 residues. Germline V gene data show CDR1 as LNHDA and CDR2 as SQIVND (reference sequence). This CDR3 reads CASSRELGVYGYTF. CDR3 sequence (DNA): TGTGCCAGTAGCCGAGAATTGGGTGTCTATGGCTACACCTTC. The complete variable domain, with remaining parts taken from reference TRBV19 and TRBJ1-2, reads DGGITQSPKYLFRKEGQNVTLSCEQNLNHDAMYWYRQDPGQGLRLIYYSQIVNDFQKGDIAEGYSVSREKKESFPLTVTSAQKNPTAFYLCASSRELGVYGYTFGSGTRLTVV.

This clone has only one observation. The genes are TRBV29-1 and TRBJ1-4, with 8 bases matching TRBD1. J gave up 8 bases and V 0 bases, and 8 bases lay outside the gene matches. CDR1 SQVTM and CDR2 ANQGSEA come from the germline V gene. The CDR3 totals 15 residues. The CDR3 loop is CSVEDSRQGPEKLFF. CDR3 sequence (DNA): TGCAGCGTTGAAGATTCTCGACAGGGGCCCGAAAAACTGTTTTTT.

The chain employs TRBV9 and TRBJ2-3, with D hard to call. The CDR3 sequence is 13 residues long. Germline CDR1 is SGDLS and CDR2 is YYNGEE. Trimming removed 4 bases at V and 0 bases at J, with 6 bases between. CDR3 sequence: CASSITSTDTQYF. CDR3 sequence (DNA): TGTGCCAGCAGCATTACTAGCACAGATACGCAGTATTTT. Drawing the rest from reference TRBV9 and TRBJ2-3, the complete variable domain is DSGVTQTPKHLITATGQRVTLRCSPRSGDLSVYWYQQSLDQGLQFLIQYYNGEERAKGNILERFSAQQFPDLHSELNLSSLELGDSALYFCASSITSTDTQYFGPGTRLTVL.

V usage is TRBV18 and J usage is TRBJ2-3; D might be TRBD2 (5 bases). Trimming took 2 bases from V and 5 from J, leaving 14 bases between them. From germline, CDR1 is KGHSH and CDR2 LQKENI. CDR3 size: 15 residues. CDR3 in DNA: TGTGCCAGCTCACCATTTAGGACCCGGGAAGATACGCAGTATTTT. This gives the protein CASSPFRTREDTQYF.

This sequence joins TRBV7-9 and TRBJ1-1; D gene unclear. This CDR3 is 10 amino acids long. Trimming removed 5 bases at V and 11 bases at J, with 9 bases between. Germline V gene lookup returns CDR1 SEHNR and CDR2 FQNEAQ (reference sequence). CDR3 coding DNA: TGTGCCAGCAGCGAGGGTACGGCTTTCTTT. Translated, it gives CASSEGTAFF.

In regard to this clone: Sequence at one end of the junction differs from germline and may be a read error. The chain recombines TRBV29-1 with TRBJ2-5, with a weak D call TRBD2 (7 bases). CDR3 length equals 12 residues. The germline V gene encodes CDR1 SQVTM and CDR2 ANQGSEA. CDR3 sequence reads: CSYSGGQGTQYF. The CDR3 coding sequence is TGCAGCTACTCGGGGGGACAAGGGACCCAGTACTTC.

This sequence joins TRBV14 and TRBJ1-2; D call uncertain. Deletions cut 1 base from V and 3 bases from J, with 9 bases between. The CDR3 has 14 amino acids. CDR1 is SGHDN and CDR2 is FVKESK in the germline V gene. The CDR3 sequence: CASSQVTDYYGYTF. CDR3 nucleotide sequence: TGTGCCAGCAGCCAAGTGACGGATTACTATGGCTACACCTTC.